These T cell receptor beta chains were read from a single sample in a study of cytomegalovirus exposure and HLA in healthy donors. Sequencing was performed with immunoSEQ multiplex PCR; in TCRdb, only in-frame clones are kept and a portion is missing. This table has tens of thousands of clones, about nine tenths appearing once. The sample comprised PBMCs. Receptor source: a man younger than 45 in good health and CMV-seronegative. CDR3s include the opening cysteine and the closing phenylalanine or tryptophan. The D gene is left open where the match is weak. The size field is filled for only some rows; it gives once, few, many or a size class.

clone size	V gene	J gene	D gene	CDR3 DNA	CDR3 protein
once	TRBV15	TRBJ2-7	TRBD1	TGTGCCACCAGCAGGGACAGGGGATTGGAGCAGTACTTC	CATSRDRGLEQYF
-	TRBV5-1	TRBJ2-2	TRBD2	TGCGCCAGCAGCTTCACCGCGGGAGGAGGAACCGGGGAGCTGTTTTTT	CASSFTAGGGTGELFF
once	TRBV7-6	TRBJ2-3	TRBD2	TGTGCCAGCAGCTTACTACTAGCGGGGGGTCTGTACACAGATACGCAGTATTTT	CASSLLLAGGLYTDTQYF
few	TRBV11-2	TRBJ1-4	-	TGTGCCAGCAGCTGGAGACAGAGACAGGAGCCTGAAAAACTGTTTTTT	CASSWRQRQEPEKLFF
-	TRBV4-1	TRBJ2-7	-	TGCGCCAGCAGCCAAGATCCCTTTACAGGGTACGAGCAGTACTTC	CASSQDPFTGYEQYF
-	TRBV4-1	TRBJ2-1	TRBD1	TGCGCCAGCAGCCAAGATAAGCGGACAGGGGACAATGAGCAGTTCTTC	CASSQDKRTGDNEQFF
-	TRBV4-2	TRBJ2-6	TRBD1	TGTGCCAGCAGCCAAGAGTCCACGACAGGGACCAGTGGGGCCAACGTCCTGACTTTC	CASSQESTTGTSGANVLTF
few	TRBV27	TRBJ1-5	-	TGTGCCAGCAGCCAACAGGGCCTCAATCAGCCCCAGCATTTT	CASSQQGLNQPQHF
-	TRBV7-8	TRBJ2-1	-	TGTGCCAGCAGCTTAAGTAGCTCGAGCTCCTACAATGAGCAGTTCTTC	CASSLSSSSSYNEQFF
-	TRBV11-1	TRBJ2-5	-	TGTGCCAGCAGTCCAGGGGCGTCAGAGACCCAGTACTTC	CASSPGASETQYF
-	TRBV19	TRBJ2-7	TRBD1	TGTGCCAGTAGTACCCGCCGGGGACAGGGGGACTTGTACTTC	CASSTRRGQGDLYF
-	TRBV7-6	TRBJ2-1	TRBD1	TGTGCCAGCTCCCCCCGACAGGGCCATGAGCAGTTCTTC	CASSPRQGHEQFF
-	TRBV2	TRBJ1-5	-	TGTGCCAGCAGTCGGCAGGTCAGGCAGCCCCAGCATTTT	CASSRQVRQPQHF
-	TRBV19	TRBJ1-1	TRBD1	TGTGCCAGTAGTAAGGGGACAGGGGTCGCGAACACTGAAGCTTTCTTT	CASSKGTGVANTEAFF
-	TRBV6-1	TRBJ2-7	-	TGTGCCAGCAGGAACCGGGACATGTCTCTTTACGAGCAGTACTTC	CASRNRDMSLYEQYF
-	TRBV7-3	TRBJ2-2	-	TGTGCCAGCAGCTTAAGGTCCCAGGGATACACCGGGGAGCTGTTTTTT	CASSLRSQGYTGELFF
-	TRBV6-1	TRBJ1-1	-	TGTGCCAGCAGTGATCAGGGCAGCATGAACACTGAAGCTTTCTTT	CASSDQGSMNTEAFF
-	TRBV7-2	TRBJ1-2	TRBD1	TGTGCCAGCAGCTTAACCGGGACAGGGGGCTATGGCTACACCTTC	CASSLTGTGGYGYTF
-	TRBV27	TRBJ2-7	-	TGTGCCAGCAGTTTAGCGGGGGAGCAGTACTTC	CASSLAGEQYF
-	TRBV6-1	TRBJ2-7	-	TGTGCCAGCAGTATCCTAGGAGGGACCTACGAGCAGTACTTC	CASSILGGTYEQYF
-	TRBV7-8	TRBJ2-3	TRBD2	TGTGCCAGCAGCTTAGGGACTAGCCCGGATACGCAGTATTTT	CASSLGTSPDTQYF
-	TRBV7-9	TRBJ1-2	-	TGTGCCAGCAGCTTATCTGACTATGGCTACACCTTC	CASSLSDYGYTF
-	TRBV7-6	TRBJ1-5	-	TGTGCCAGCAGCTTATCCGGGAATAGCAATCAGCCCCAGCATTTT	CASSLSGNSNQPQHF
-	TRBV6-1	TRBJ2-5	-	TGTGCCAGCAGTGAAACCCGGGAGACCCAGTACTTC	CASSETRETQYF
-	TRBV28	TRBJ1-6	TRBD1	TGTGCCAGCAGTTTGTTGACAGGGGGAAAATATAATTCACCCCTCCACTTT	CASSLLTGGKYNSPLHF
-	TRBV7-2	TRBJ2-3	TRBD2	TGTGCCAGCAGTGTTAGCGGGGGGAACACAGATACGCAGTATTTT	CASSVSGGNTDTQYF
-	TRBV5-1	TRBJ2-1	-	TGCGCCAGCAGCGCTCTAGCTGCCTACAATGAGCAGTTCTTC	CASSALAAYNEQFF
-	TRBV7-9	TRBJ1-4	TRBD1	TGTGCCAGCAAACGGGACAGTAATGAAAAACTGTTTTTT	CASKRDSNEKLFF
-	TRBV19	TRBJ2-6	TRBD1	TGTGCCAGTAGTATTAGGACAGGGGGCGTATCTGGGGCCAACGTCCTGACTTTC	CASSIRTGGVSGANVLTF
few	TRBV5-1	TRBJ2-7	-	TGCGCCAGCAGCTTGGCACAGGCGAACTACGAGCAGTACTTC	CASSLAQANYEQYF
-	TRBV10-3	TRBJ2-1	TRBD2	TGTGCCATCAGTGTAGAGACTAGCTGGCATGAGCAGTTCTTC	CAISVETSWHEQFF
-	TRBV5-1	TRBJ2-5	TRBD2	TGCGCCAGCACCCCGACGACTAGCGGAAACCAAGAGACCCAGTACTTC	CASTPTTSGNQETQYF
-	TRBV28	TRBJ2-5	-	TGTGCCAGCAGTTTTGCAGGGGACATGGAAGAGACCCAGTACTTC	CASSFAGDMEETQYF
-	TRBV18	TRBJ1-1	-	TGTGCCAGCTCTATAAAGCACGGGAACACTGAAGCTTTCTTT	CASSIKHGNTEAFF
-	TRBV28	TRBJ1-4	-	TGTGCCAGCAGTTTAGTTACTGCAACTAATGAAAAACTGTTTTTT	CASSLVTATNEKLFF
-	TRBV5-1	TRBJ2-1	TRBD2	TGCGCCAGCAGCTTGACAGGGCCGGGACTAGCGGGAGCTCAGTTCTTC	CASSLTGPGLAGAQFF
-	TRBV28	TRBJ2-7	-	TGTGCCAGCAGTGACAGTTTGATCTCCTACGAGCAGTACTTC	CASSDSLISYEQYF
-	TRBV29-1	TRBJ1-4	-	TGCAGCGTTAGGCGGGACGAAAATGAAAAACTGTTTTTT	CSVRRDENEKLFF
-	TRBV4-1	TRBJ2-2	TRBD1	TGCGCCAGCAGCCATGCGAGAGGGGACAGTGCGAACACCGGGGAGCTGTTTTTT	CASSHARGDSANTGELFF
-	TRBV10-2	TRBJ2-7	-	TGCGCCAGCAGTGCCCCCCCCATACTTCTCGAGCAGTACTTC	CASSAPPILLEQYF
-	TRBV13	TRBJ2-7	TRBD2	TGTGCCAGCAGCACCCGGGGTAGCGGGGGACCCAGCTACGAGCAGTACTTC	CASSTRGSGGPSYEQYF
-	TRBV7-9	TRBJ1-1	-	TGTGCCAGCAGCTTAGCGCGGGGGGCCTACACTGAAGCTTTCTTT	CASSLARGAYTEAFF
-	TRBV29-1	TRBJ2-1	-	TGCAGCGTTGACTGGCGGGGAACATACAATGAGCAGTTCTTC	CSVDWRGTYNEQFF
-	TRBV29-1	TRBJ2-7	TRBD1	TGCAGCGCCCGGGACAGTCTCTACGAGCAGTACTTC	CSARDSLYEQYF
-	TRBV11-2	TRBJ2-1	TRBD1	TGTGCCAGCAGCTTTCTTTCTGACCGGGACAGGGTGATCTTC	CASSFLSDRDRVIF
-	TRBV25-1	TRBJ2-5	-	TGTGCCAGCAGTGAATCTGAACCTATGGAGACCCAGTACTTC	CASSESEPMETQYF
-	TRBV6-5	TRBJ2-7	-	TGTGCCAGCGGCCTCAGGGTAGTCGAGCAGTACTTC	CASGLRVVEQYF
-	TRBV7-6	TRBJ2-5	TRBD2	TGTGCCAGCAGCTTCGCGGGAGGGCAAGAGACCCAGTACTTC	CASSFAGGQETQYF
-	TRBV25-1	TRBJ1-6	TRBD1	TGTGCCAGCAGCTTACAGGGGGCTGAGAATTCACCCCTCCACTTT	CASSLQGAENSPLHF
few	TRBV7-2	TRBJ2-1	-	TGTGCCAGCAGCTTTATCGGAGAGACAGACTCCTACAATGAGCAGTTCTTC	CASSFIGETDSYNEQFF
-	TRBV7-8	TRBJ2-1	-	TGTGCCAGCAGCTTGTACAGCAATGAGCAGTTCTTC	CASSLYSNEQFF
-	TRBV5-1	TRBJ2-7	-	TGCGCCAGCAGCTTGGGGGACAACAACGCCTACGAGCAGTACTTC	CASSLGDNNAYEQYF
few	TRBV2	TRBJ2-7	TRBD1	TGTGCCAGCAGTGCGACAGGGGACTCAGAGCAGTACTTC	CASSATGDSEQYF
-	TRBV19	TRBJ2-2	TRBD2	TGTGCCAGTAGTACGGGGGAGGGGCACACCGGGGAGCTGTTTTTT	CASSTGEGHTGELFF
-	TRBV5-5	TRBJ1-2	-	TGTGCCAGCAGCTTGCCTGGGGCGAACTATGGCTACACCTTC	CASSLPGANYGYTF
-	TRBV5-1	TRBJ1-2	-	TGCGCCAGCAGCTTGGCTTCAGGGGATGGCTACACCTTC	CASSLASGDGYTF
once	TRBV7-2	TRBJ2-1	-	TGTGCCAGCAGGAGAGGAGGGGGGGCCTTGAATGAGCAGTTCTTC	CASRRGGGALNEQFF
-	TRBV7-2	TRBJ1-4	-	TGTGCCAGCAGCCGAACAGGGTTCTACGAAAAACTGTTTTTT	CASSRTGFYEKLFF
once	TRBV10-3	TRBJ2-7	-	TGTGCCATCAGTGTTAGCGGTAGCTACGAGCAGTACTTC	CAISVSGSYEQYF
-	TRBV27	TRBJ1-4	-	TGTGCCAGCAGCCCCCTGAAGGGGGTCGAAAAACTGTTTTTT	CASSPLKGVEKLFF